The 22 T cell receptor beta chains below were found in one sample sequenced in a study of prognosis after radiotherapy for stage I lung cancer. It was by two-round multiplex PCR that TCR beta CDR3 was amplified from genomic DNA. Round one of PCR was performed, and it used primers specific to each TRBV and TRBJ gene. TCRdb used MiXCR to reprocess the multiplex PCR reads, holding one entry per CDR3 protein. The sample carries about 16,000 distinct CDR3 sequences, around two fifths recorded once. The starting material was PBMCs, obtained before or after stereotactic body radiation therapy (not recorded which). The receptors come from a donor over 45 with non-small cell lung cancer.

This clonotype was found a few times. J is TRBJ2-3 and V is TRBV27, with TRBD2 matching 14 bases. The CDR3 consists of 16 residues. Germline loops: CDR1 MNHEY, CDR2 SMNVEV (reference sequence). V was pared by 6 bases and J by 3 bases, with 5 bases of the junction left unmatched. The CDR3 is CASRGLAGDWTDTQYF. In nucleotides, the CDR3 is TGTGCCAGCAGGGGACTAGCGGGAGATTGGACAGATACGCAGTATTTT.

J is TRBJ2-1 and V is TRBV6-1; the D is unclear. The CDR3 loop spans 11 amino acids. Per germline, CDR1 MNHNS and CDR2 SASEGT. The V gene lost 8 bases and the J gene lost 6 bases, with 8 bases spanning the gap. The CDR3 loop is CASAASNEQFF. The CDR3 DNA reads TGTGCCAGCGCGGCTAGCAATGAGCAGTTCTTC.

This clonotype appeared many times. The junction shows a germline mismatch at one end, possibly a read error. The rearrangement joins TRBV7-7 to TRBJ2-3; D tentatively fits TRBD1 or TRBD2 (5 bases each). CDR1 SSHAT and CDR2 FNYEAQ come from the germline V gene (reference sequence). CDR3 length: 14 amino acids. CDR3 in DNA: TGTGCTAGCAGCTTAGGGGACGGGACAGATACGCAGTATTTT. Its translation is CASSLGDGTDTQYF.

About this clonotype itself: At one of its ends the junction is not consistent with the germline gene, which may arise from a read error. V and J are TRBV27 and TRBJ1-5; possible D gene TRBD1, 5 bases. The CDR3 spans 13 residues. CDR1 is MNHEY, CDR2 SMNVEV, per germline (reference sequence). The CDR3 spells CASSHQGNQPQHF. The CDR3 DNA sequence: TGTGCCAGCAGTCACCAGGGCAATCAGCCCCAACATTTT.

By sample fraction, this clonotype is large. The V and J genes are TRBV2 and TRBJ2-2; D is unclear. V lost 4 bases, J lost 6 bases, and 9 bases lay in between. CDR1 is SNHLY and CDR2 is FYNNEI in the germline V gene. CDR3 length: 13 residues. The CDR3 protein is CASSGTESGELFF. CDR3 coding DNA: TGTGCCAGCAGTGGTACAGAATCCGGGGAGCTGTTTTTT.

This clonotype is medium-sized (0.01 to 0.1%) in the sample. The rearrangement links TRBV6-1 to TRBJ1-2, with D unclear. The CDR3 runs 13 residues. The ends were cut back, 5 bases at V and 4 bases at J, with 11 bases in the middle. The germline gives CDR1 MNHNS, CDR2 SASEGT. CDR3 region: CASSILGTYGYTF. CDR3 coding DNA: TGTGCCAGCAGTATACTGGGTACCTATGGCTACACCTTC.

With regard to this clonotype: A much larger clone differs from this one at a single base, so this may be a read error. The gene calls are TRBV9 and TRBJ1-1, with D possibly being TRBD1 (5 bases). This CDR3 has 15 residues. Trimming stripped 3 bases from V and 3 bases from J, with 15 bases between. CDR1 and CDR2 from the germline V gene are SGDLS and YYNGEE. This chain's CDR3 is CASSEEGAPYTEAFF. CDR3 nucleotides: TGTGCCAGCAGCGAGGAAGGGGCGCCCTACACTGAAGCTTTCTTT.

This clonotype occurred many times. The V and J genes are TRBV7-3 and TRBJ2-4; the D gene is possibly TRBD2 (6 bases). The ends were cut back, 7 bases at V and 5 bases at J, with 15 bases in the middle. The CDR3 spans 14 residues. CDR1 and CDR2 (germline): SGHTA, FQGTGA. The CDR3: CASTPTPGENIQYF. CDR3 coding DNA: TGTGCCAGCACCCCAACTCCGGGGGAAAACATTCAGTACTTC.

A word on this clonotype: A much larger clone differs by one base, so this may be a read error. The rearrangement joins TRBV6-2 or TRBV6-3 to TRBJ1-2; D is unresolved. The CDR3 runs 13 residues. Germline assignment: CDR1 MNHEY and CDR2 SVGEGT. CDR3 DNA: TGTGCCAGCAACGGGCTAACTAACTGTGGCTACACCTTC. Amino acids: CASNGLTNCGYTF.

This clonotype was picked up many times. The chain recombines TRBV20-1 with TRBJ2-5, with 9 bases matching TRBD2. This CDR3 has 16 amino acids. The V gene end was trimmed by 6 bases and the J gene end by 1 base; junction bases not matched to a gene: 12. CDR1 DFQATT and CDR2 SNEGSKA come from the germline V gene (reference sequence). CDR3 sequence reads: CSAGRSSGGLQETQYF. The CDR3 DNA sequence: TGCAGTGCAGGGAGAAGTAGCGGGGGCCTCCAAGAGACCCAGTACTTC.

Note on this clonotype: The junction departs from germline at one end; a sequencing error may be responsible. V gene TRBV5-1 combines with J gene TRBJ1-6; D may be TRBD1 (5 bases). Germline-derived CDR1 and CDR2 are SGHRS and YFSETQ. CDR3 length equals 14 residues. CDR3 sequence: CACSHGDFGSPLHF. The CDR3 DNA reads TGCGCCTGCAGCCATGGGGACTTTGGATCACCCCTCCACTTT. The complete variable domain, with remaining parts taken from reference TRBV5-1 and TRBJ1-6, reads KAGVTQTPRYLIKTRGQQVTLSCSPISGHRSVSWYQQTPGQGLQFLFEYFSETQRNKGNFPGRFSGRQFSNSRSEMNVSTLELGDSALYLCACSHGDFGSPLHFGNGTRLTVT.

This chain links TRBV30 with TRBJ1-5; no clear D. Germline V gene data show CDR1 as GTSNPN and CDR2 as SVGIG (reference sequence). Trimming stripped 1 base from V and 6 bases from J, with 13 bases between. The CDR3 consists of 14 residues. The CDR3 DNA follows: TGTGCCTGGAGTGGAGGGATCGGGATTCAGCCCCAGCATTTT. It codes for CAWSGGIGIQPQHF. Complete variable domain (other parts from reference TRBV30 and TRBJ1-5): SQTIHQWPATLVQPVGSPLSLECTVEGTSNPNLYWYRQAAGRGLQLLFYSVGIGQISSEVPQNLSASRPQDRQFILSSKKLLLSDSGFYLCAWSGGIGIQPQHFGDGTRLSIL.

This clonotype was counted a single time. Only one base separates this from a far larger clonotype, so it likely reflects a read error. The rearrangement links TRBV6-1 to TRBJ1-2; weak D call: TRBD1 (6 bases). Germline lookup yields CDR1 MNHNS and CDR2 SASEGT. This CDR3 comprises 13 residues. With 6 bases removed from V and 2 bases from J, the gap between germline ends came to 10 bases. The CDR3 bases are TGTGCCAGCAGACCAACAGGGAACTATGGCTACACCTTC. Its protein is CASRPTGNYGYTF.

This clonotype turned up a few times. This could be a read error, since a much larger clone is one nucleotide away. The rearrangement links TRBV25-1 to TRBJ1-2; D might be TRBD1 (5 bases). CDR3 size: 14 residues. Germline V gene lookup returns CDR1 MGHDK and CDR2 SYGVNS. V shed 8 bases and J shed 8 bases, with 21 bases lying between them. The DNA for the CDR3 is TGTGCCAGCGGTGGGGGGGTAGGGGTTGGAGGCTACACCTTC. It specifies CASGGGVGVGGYTF.

The sample holds one count of this clonotype. The V and J genes are TRBV7-8 and TRBJ2-2; the D is unclear. Trimming removed 1 base from V and 0 bases from J, with 9 bases in between. The CDR3 sequence is 16 residues long. Germline V gives CDR1 SGHVS, CDR2 FQNEAQ. Here the CDR3 reads CASSLDLDANTGELFF. The CDR3 DNA sequence: TGTGCCAGCAGCTTAGACCTAGATGCGAACACCGGGGAGCTGTTTTTT.

This clonotype was seen many times. For the CDR3, the DNA is TGTGCCAGCATGGCGGAGTCAGCGGGAGGGCCTGGTGAGCAGTTCTTC. Protein sequence: CASMAESAGGPGEQFF. The chain links TRBV2 to TRBJ2-1; 10 bases are shared with TRBD2. The CDR3 extends over 16 amino acids. Trimming took 7 bases from V and 9 from J; bases not matched to a gene: 15. In germline, CDR1 is SNHLY, CDR2 FYNNEI.

This clonotype counts as medium-sized (0.01 to 0.1%). The rearrangement links TRBV6-1 to TRBJ2-3, with TRBD1 matching over 7 bases. V dropped 6 bases and J dropped 1; count of bases not matched to a gene: 4. The CDR3 has 14 residues. Germline assignment: CDR1 MNHNS and CDR2 SASEGT. The DNA of the CDR3 is TGTGCCAGCAGGTCCGGACAGGGCACAGATACGCAGTATTTT. This codes for CASRSGQGTDTQYF.

This clonotype was picked up a small number of times. A far larger clone is off by one base, so a read error is likely. The chain links TRBV6-9 to TRBJ2-7; 7 bases fit TRBD1. CDR1 is MNHGY and CDR2 is SVAAGI in the germline V gene. The CDR3 covers 15 residues. CDR3: CVSSYRGPSSYEQYF. The CDR3 DNA follows: TGTGTCAGCAGTTACAGGGGCCCAAGCTCCTACGAGCAGTACTTC.

Ten or more counts support this clonotype. This chain joins TRBV15 and TRBJ1-1, with D hard to call. Germline V gene lookup returns CDR1 LNHNV and CDR2 YYDKDF (reference sequence). This CDR3 has 15 amino acids. Trimming stripped 1 base from V and 1 base from J, with 10 bases between. The CDR3 reads CATSRVPVGNTEAFF. As DNA, the CDR3 is TGTGCCACCAGCAGAGTGCCCGTTGGGAACACTGAAGCTTTCTTT.

At least ten counts were recorded for this clonotype. The rearrangement joins TRBV28 to TRBJ2-5; 9 bases map to TRBD2. Germline trimming cut 7 bases from V and 4 bases from J; bases unmatched to any gene: 4. Germline V lookup: CDR1 MDHEN, CDR2 SYDVKM. The CDR3 runs to 13 residues. The CDR3 sequence is CASILSGGETQYF. The DNA of the CDR3 is TGTGCCAGCATCCTTAGCGGGGGAGAGACCCAGTACTTC. The full variable domain, completed using reference TRBV28 and TRBJ2-5, is DVKVTQSSRYLVKRTGEKVFLECVQDMDHENMFWYRQDPGLGLRLIYFSYDVKMKEKGDIPEGYSVSREKKERFSLILESASTNQTSMYLCASILSGGETQYFGPGTRLLVL.

This clonotype occurred a few times. This rearrangement joins TRBV20-1 to TRBJ2-3; TRBD2 agrees at 8 bases. The V and J ends lost 1 base and 1 base, in that order; junction bases with no gene match: 10. The CDR3 covers 17 residues. Germline lookup yields CDR1 DFQATT and CDR2 SNEGSKA (reference sequence). The DNA for the CDR3 is TGCAGTGCTAGAGGAACCGGGACTAGTTTTCGCACAGATACGCAGTATTTT. It codes for CSARGTGTSFRTDTQYF.

V usage is TRBV19 and J usage is TRBJ1-2; TRBD1 agrees at 7 bases. Germline V gene sequence: CDR1 LNHDA, CDR2 SQIVND (reference sequence). Trimming took 7 bases from V and 3 from J; bases not matched to a gene: 14. CDR3 length: 16 residues. CDR3 protein: CASTTLSGQAHYGYTF. The CDR3 nucleotides are TGTGCCAGTACCACATTATCCGGACAGGCGCACTATGGCTACACCTTC. Based on the CDR3 plus reference TRBV19 and TRBJ1-2, the full variable domain is DGGITQSPKYLFRKEGQNVTLSCEQNLNHDAMYWYRQDPGQGLRLIYYSQIVNDFQKGDIAEGYSVSREKKESFPLTVTSAQKNPTAFYLCASTTLSGQAHYGYTFGSGTRLTVV.